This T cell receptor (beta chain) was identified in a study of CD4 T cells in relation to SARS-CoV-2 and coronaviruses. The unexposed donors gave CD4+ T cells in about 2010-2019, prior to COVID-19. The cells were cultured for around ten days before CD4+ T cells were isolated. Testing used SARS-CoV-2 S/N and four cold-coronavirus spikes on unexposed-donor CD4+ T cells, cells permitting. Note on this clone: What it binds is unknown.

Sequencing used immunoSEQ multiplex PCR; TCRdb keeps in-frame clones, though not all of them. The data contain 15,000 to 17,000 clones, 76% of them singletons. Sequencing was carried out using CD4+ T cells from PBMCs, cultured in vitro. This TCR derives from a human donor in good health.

The chain's CDR3 is CASSLALGLAGPNEQFF. The CDR3, as DNA: TGTGCCAGCAGCTTAGCCCTCGGACTAGCGGGTCCCAATGAGCAGTTCTTC. V usage is TRBV4-2 and J usage is TRBJ2-1; 11 bases are shared with TRBD2. The CDR3 covers 17 residues. Germline loops: CDR1 LGHNA, CDR2 YNFKEQ. The V segment lost 5 bases and the J segment 6 bases; nucleotides outside the gene matches: 12.